This T cell receptor beta chain was recorded in a study of shared T cell receptors in the human thymus. Assay used: immunoSEQ multiplex PCR; TCRdb lists only in-frame clones, some missing. The sample holds some 700,000 clones, 80% to 90% seen once. In addition, the sample was reused for a study of human thymus T cells. Per that study: Resections were taken during corrective heart surgery, and the thymus tissue came from these. Both thymic and peripheral blood repertoires showed apparently biased V and J usage.

This TCR derives from a girl under three years old with a congenital heart defect. The source material was thymocytes.

CDR3 sequence (DNA): TGTGCCAGCTCACTGACAGGGAGGAATGAAAAACTGTTTTTT. Translation gives CASSLTGRNEKLFF. The chain links TRBV18 to TRBJ1-4; 7 bases fit TRBD1. Germline CDR1 and CDR2: KGHSH and LQKENI. The CDR3 is 14 amino acids. With V trimmed by 4 bases and J by 5 bases, 4 bases remained unmatched.